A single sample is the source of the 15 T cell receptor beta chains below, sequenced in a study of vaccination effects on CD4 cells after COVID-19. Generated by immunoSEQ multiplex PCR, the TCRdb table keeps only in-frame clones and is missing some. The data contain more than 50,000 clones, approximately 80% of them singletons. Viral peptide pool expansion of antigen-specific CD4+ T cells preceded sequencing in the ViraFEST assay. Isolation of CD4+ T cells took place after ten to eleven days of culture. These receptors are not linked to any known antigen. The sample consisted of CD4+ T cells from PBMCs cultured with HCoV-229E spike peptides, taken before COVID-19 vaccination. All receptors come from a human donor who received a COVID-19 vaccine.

CDR3 region: CASSPRGQASDTQYF. In DNA, the CDR3 is TGTGCCAGCTCACCACGCGGCCAAGCAAGCGATACGCAGTATTTT. The J gene is TRBJ2-3, the V gene TRBV18; D unresolved. V shed 1 base and J shed 6 bases, with 14 bases lying between them. The CDR3 extends over 15 amino acids. Germline V gene sequence: CDR1 KGHSH, CDR2 LQKENI.

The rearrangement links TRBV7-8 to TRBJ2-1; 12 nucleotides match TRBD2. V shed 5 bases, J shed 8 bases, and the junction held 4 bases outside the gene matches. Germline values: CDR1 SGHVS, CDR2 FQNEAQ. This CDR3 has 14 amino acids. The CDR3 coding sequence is TGTGCCAGCAGCGCTAGCGGGGGGGCCCATGAGCAGTTCTTC. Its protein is CASSASGGAHEQFF.

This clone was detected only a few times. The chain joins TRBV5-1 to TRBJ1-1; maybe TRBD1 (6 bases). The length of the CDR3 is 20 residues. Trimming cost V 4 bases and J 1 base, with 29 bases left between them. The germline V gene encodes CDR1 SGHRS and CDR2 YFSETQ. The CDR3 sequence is CASSRGGGFVKTYSNTEAFF. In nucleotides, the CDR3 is TGCGCCAGCAGCCGAGGGGGGGGCTTCGTTAAAACTTATTCGAACACTGAAGCTTTCTTT.

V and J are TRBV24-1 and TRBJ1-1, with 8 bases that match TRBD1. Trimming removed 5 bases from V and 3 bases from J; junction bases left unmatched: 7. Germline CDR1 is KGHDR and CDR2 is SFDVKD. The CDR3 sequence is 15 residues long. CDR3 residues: CATSAGGVGDTEAFF. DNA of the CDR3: TGTGCCACCAGTGCAGGGGGCGTTGGGGACACTGAAGCTTTCTTT.

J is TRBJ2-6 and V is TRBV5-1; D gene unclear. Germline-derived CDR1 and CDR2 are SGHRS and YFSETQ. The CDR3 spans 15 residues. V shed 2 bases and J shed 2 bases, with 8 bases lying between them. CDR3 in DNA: TGCGCCAGCAGCTTAATGGAGCCTGGGGCCAACGTCCTGACTTTC. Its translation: CASSLMEPGANVLTF.

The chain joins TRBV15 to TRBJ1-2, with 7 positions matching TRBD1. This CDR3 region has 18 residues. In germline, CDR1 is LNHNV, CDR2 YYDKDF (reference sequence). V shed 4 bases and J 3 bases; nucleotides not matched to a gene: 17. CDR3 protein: CATSNPIGGQPGDYGYTF. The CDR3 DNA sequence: TGTGCCACCAGCAACCCAATAGGGGGACAGCCTGGGGACTATGGCTACACCTTC.

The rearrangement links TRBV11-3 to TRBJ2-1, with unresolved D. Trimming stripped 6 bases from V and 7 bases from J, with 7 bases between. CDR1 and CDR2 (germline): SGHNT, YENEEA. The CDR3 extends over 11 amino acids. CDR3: CASSKQNEQFF. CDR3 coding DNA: TGTGCCAGCAGTAAACAGAATGAGCAGTTCTTC. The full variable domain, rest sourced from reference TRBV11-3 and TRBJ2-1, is EAGVVQSPRYKIIEKKQPVAFWCNPISGHNTLYWYLQNLGQGPELLIRYENEEAVDDSQLPKDRFSAERLKGVDSTLKIQPAELGDSAVYLCASSKQNEQFFGPGTRLTVL.

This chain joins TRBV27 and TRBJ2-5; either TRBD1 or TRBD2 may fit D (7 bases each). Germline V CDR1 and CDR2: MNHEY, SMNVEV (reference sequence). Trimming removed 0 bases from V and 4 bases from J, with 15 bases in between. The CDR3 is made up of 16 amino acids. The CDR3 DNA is TGTGCCAGCAGTTTATCACCGACAGGGAGGGGAGAGACCCAGTACTTC. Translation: CASSLSPTGRGETQYF.

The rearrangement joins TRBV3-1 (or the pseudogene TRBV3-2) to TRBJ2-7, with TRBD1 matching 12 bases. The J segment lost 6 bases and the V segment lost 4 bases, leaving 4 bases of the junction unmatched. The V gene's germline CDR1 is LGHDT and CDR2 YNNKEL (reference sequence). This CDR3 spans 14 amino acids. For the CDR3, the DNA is TGTGCCAGCAGCCCCCCGGGACAGGGGGCCGAGCAGTACGTC. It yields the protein CASSPPGQGAEQYV.

The CDR3: CASSPGDRTYEQYV. The CDR3, as DNA: TGTGCCAGCAGTCCCGGGGACAGGACCTACGAGCAGTACGTC. The J gene is TRBJ2-7, the V gene TRBV28; 8 bases agree with TRBD1. The V segment lost 5 bases and the J segment 2 bases; nucleotides outside the gene matches: 5. Germline assignment: CDR1 MDHEN and CDR2 SYDVKM. The CDR3 totals 14 residues.

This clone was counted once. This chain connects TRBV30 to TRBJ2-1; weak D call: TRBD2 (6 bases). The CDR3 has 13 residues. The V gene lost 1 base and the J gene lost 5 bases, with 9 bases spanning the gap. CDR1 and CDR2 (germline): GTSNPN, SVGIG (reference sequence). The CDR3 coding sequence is TGTGCCTGGAGTGCGGGCGGGAACAATGAGCAGTTCTTC. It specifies CAWSAGGNNEQFF.

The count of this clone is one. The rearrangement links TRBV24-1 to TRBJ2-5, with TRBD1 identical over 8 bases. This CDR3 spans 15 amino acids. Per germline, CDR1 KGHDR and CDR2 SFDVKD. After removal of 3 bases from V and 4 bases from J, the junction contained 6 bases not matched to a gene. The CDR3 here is CATSDETGAGETQYF. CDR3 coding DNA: TGTGCCACCAGTGATGAGACAGGGGCGGGAGAGACCCAGTACTTC.

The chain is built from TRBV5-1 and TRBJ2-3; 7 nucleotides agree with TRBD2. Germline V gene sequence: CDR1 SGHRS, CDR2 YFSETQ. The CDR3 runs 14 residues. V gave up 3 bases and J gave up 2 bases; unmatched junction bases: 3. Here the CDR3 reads CASSSGLHTDTQYF. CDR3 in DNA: TGCGCCAGCAGCTCGGGACTACACACAGATACGCAGTATTTT.

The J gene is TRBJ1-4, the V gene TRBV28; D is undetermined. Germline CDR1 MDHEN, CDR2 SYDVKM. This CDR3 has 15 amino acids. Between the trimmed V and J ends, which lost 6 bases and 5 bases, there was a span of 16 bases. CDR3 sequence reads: CASSQSSGPNEKLFF. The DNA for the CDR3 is TGTGCCAGCAGCCAATCCTCGGGCCCCAATGAAAAACTGTTTTTT.

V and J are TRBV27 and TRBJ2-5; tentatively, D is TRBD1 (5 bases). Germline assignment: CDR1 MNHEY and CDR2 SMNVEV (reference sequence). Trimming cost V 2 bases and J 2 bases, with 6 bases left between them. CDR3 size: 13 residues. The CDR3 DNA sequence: TGTGCCAGCAGTTTAAACAGGCAAGAGACCCAGTACTTC. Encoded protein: CASSLNRQETQYF.